The next 27 T cell receptor beta chains were all read from a single sample in a study of T cells in Graves' hyperthyroidism and ophthalmopathy (dated by TCRdb to between 2019 and 2020). Preparation of the library involved multiplex PCR. The data were produced on an Illumina HiSeq 2000. The TCR beta CDR3 regions were amplified from RNA transcripts. The TCR CDR3 was subjected to a first round of RT-PCR using the HTBI primer set and the Qiagen OneStep RT-PCR kit. Through fastp at Q25 and MiXCR, TCRdb rebuilt clones from the public reads, retaining in-frame beta chains. Identical CDR3 proteins give one entry, which carries the most common genes and DNA. Recorded for this sample are almost 600,000 distinct CDR3 sequences; roughly 46% of them occurred a single time. Around 7.7% of the sample belongs to the ten largest clones. The sequenced sample was peripheral blood or thyroid tissue (not recorded which). Receptors were obtained from a woman aged 18-29 years with Graves' hyperthyroidism.

Regarding this clonotype: Germline is not matched at one junction end, which may reflect a read error. The chain has TRBV7-9 and TRBJ2-7, with TRBD1 matching 7 bases. CDR1 SEHNR and CDR2 FQNEAQ come from the germline V gene (reference sequence). This CDR3 region has 15 residues. CDR3 sequence: CATSRGGVVSYEQYF. Here the CDR3 DNA reads TGTGCCACCAGCAGAGGGGGCGTCGTCTCCTACGAGCAGTACTTC.

This clonotype was observed once. A much bigger clone sits one base away, suggesting this may be a read error. The final CDR3 position lacks the conserved phenylalanine or tryptophan, pointing to a likely read error. The V call is TRBV7-9, the J call TRBJ2-7, with D perhaps matching TRBD1 or TRBD2 (5 bases each). Germline V gene lookup returns CDR1 SEHNR and CDR2 FQNEAQ (reference sequence). Trimming shortened V by 1 base and J by 7 bases, and 17 bases separated the two germline ends. The CDR3 is made up of 15 amino acids. As DNA, the CDR3 is TGTGCCAGCAGCTTAGGGTGGGACGAAAGTGGGGAGCAGTACCTC. Translated: CASSLGWDESGEQYL.

This clonotype was recorded many times. The chain uses TRBV20-1 and TRBJ2-7; D is unresolved. The V end lost 3 bases, the J end lost 3 bases, and 9 bases lay between the germline ends. Germline V gene sequence: CDR1 DFQATT, CDR2 SNEGSKA (reference sequence). CDR3 length equals 12 residues. CDR3 protein: CSARGSHYEQYF. In nucleotides, the CDR3 is TGCAGTGCTAGGGGATCCCACTACGAGCAGTACTTC.

The chain employs TRBV20-1 and TRBJ2-7; 13 bases line up with TRBD2. Germline assignment: CDR1 DFQATT and CDR2 SNEGSKA (reference sequence). V lost 6 bases and J lost 5; bases outside the gene matches: 7. This CDR3 has 14 residues. CDR3 coding DNA: TGCAGTGCAACTAGCGGGAGGGCGAGAGACGAGCAGTACTTC. Encoded protein: CSATSGRARDEQYF.

This sequence joins TRBV24-1 and TRBJ2-7, with 15 bases fitting TRBD2. J gave up 7 bases and V 4 bases, and 7 bases lay outside the gene matches. This CDR3 region has 16 residues. Germline V gene lookup returns CDR1 KGHDR and CDR2 SFDVKD. Here the CDR3 reads CATSDGTSGGNNEQYF. Written as DNA, the CDR3 is TGTGCCACCAGTGACGGGACTAGCGGGGGGAACAATGAGCAGTACTTC.

This chain joins TRBV29-1 and TRBJ2-7; the D gene is possibly TRBD1 (6 bases). V lost 8 bases and J lost 2, with 16 bases in between. The CDR3 sequence is 13 residues long. Germline V gives CDR1 SQVTM, CDR2 ANQGSEA. CDR3 in DNA: TGCAGCCCACTGGGGGCTTTCCCCTACGAGCAGTACTTC. This gives the protein CSPLGAFPYEQYF.

This clonotype was recorded only once. The chain has TRBV24-1 and TRBJ2-6, with no clear D. The CDR3 runs 15 residues. The germline gives CDR1 KGHDR, CDR2 SFDVKD. Deletions cut 1 base from V and 5 bases from J, with 8 bases between. The CDR3 DNA reads TGTGCCACCAGTGATTTAGGTGGGAGGGCCAACGTCCTGACTTTC. Encoded protein: CATSDLGGRANVLTF.

This clonotype occurred once. The chain links TRBV29-1 to TRBJ1-1; D might be TRBD1 (5 bases). Between the trimmed V and J ends, which lost 8 bases and 1 base, there was a span of 14 bases. This CDR3 has 13 residues. The germline V gene encodes CDR1 SQVTM and CDR2 ANQGSEA. The CDR3 sequence: CSSRGVPNTEAFF. The CDR3 DNA sequence: TGCAGCAGCCGAGGGGTCCCGAACACTGAAGCTTTCTTT.

V gene TRBV7-3 combines with J gene TRBJ2-2; no firm D call. Germline CDR1 and CDR2: SGHTA and FQGTGA. This CDR3 contains 12 residues. V gave up 1 base and J gave up 7 bases, with 4 bases separating them. CDR3 amino acids: CASSLIVGELFF. The CDR3 region has the DNA TGTGCCAGCAGCTTAATAGTCGGGGAGCTGTTTTTT.

In its sample, this clonotype was seen many times. The chain recombines TRBV20-1 with TRBJ1-1; D perhaps matches TRBD1 (5 bases). The germline gives CDR1 DFQATT, CDR2 SNEGSKA (reference sequence). The CDR3 spans 16 residues. Trimming left V 5 bases short and J 4 bases short, with 23 bases between. The CDR3 loop is CSAYEAQGFSSTEAFF. For the CDR3, the DNA is TGCAGTGCTTATGAGGCCCAGGGCTTTTCGAGCACTGAAGCTTTCTTT.

The chain combines TRBV20-1 with TRBJ2-7; perhaps TRBD2 as D (6 bases). The CDR3 contains 11 residues. Between the trimmed V and J ends, which lost 6 bases and 7 bases, there was a span of 13 bases. Germline CDR1 reads DFQATT; CDR2 reads SNEGSKA (reference sequence). The CDR3 DNA sequence: TGCAGTGCGTACACTAGCAGTGAGCAGTACTTC. Translated, it gives CSAYTSSEQYF.

The chain joins TRBV12-3 or TRBV12-4 to TRBJ1-2, with D possibly matching TRBD1 (6 bases). The V end lost 7 bases, the J end lost 4 bases, and 13 bases lay between the germline ends. This CDR3 spans 13 amino acids. In DNA form, the CDR3 reads TGTGCCAGCACCAGGGACACATCCTATGGCTACACCTTC. Encoded protein: CASTRDTSYGYTF.

This clonotype was seen at least ten times. The chain carries TRBV20-1 and TRBJ1-3; no clear D gene. The CDR3 runs 14 residues. V lost 1 base, J lost 0 bases, and 7 bases lay in between. Germline lookup yields CDR1 DFQATT and CDR2 SNEGSKA (reference sequence). Here the CDR3 DNA reads TGCAGTGCTAGAGTCGCGGTCTCTGGAAACACCATATATTTT. Translating it yields CSARVAVSGNTIYF.

This clonotype was found many times. The rearrangement joins TRBV4-1 to TRBJ1-5, with 7 bases aligning to TRBD1. CDR3 size: 14 residues. Germline V lookup: CDR1 MGHRA, CDR2 YSYEKL. The V gene end was trimmed by 3 bases and the J gene end by 5 bases; junction bases not matched to a gene: 4. The CDR3 sequence: CASSQDDRDQPQHF. The CDR3 nucleotides read TGCGCCAGCAGCCAGGACGACAGGGATCAGCCCCAGCATTTT.

The V call is TRBV30, the J call TRBJ2-7, with D possibly matching TRBD1 (5 bases). The CDR3 is 13 amino acids. Germline CDR1 and CDR2: GTSNPN and SVGIG (reference sequence). Trimming removed 0 bases at V and 5 bases at J, with 11 bases between. The CDR3 region is CAWSVVQGNEQYF. The CDR3 DNA reads as TGTGCCTGGAGTGTAGTTCAGGGAAACGAGCAGTACTTC.

This chain joins TRBV29-1 and TRBJ1-2; 7 bases line up with TRBD1. The CDR3 is 12 residues long. Trimming removed 7 bases from V and 4 bases from J; junction bases left unmatched: 6. The germline V gene encodes CDR1 SQVTM and CDR2 ANQGSEA. The CDR3 sequence is CSGQTGTYGYTF. The CDR3 DNA is TGCAGCGGCCAGACAGGGACCTATGGCTACACCTTC.

Points on this clonotype: A single base separates this from a much larger clone, so it may be a read error. The J gene is TRBJ1-2, the V gene TRBV12-2. TRBV12-2 is listed as a pseudogene. The length of the CDR3 is 13 residues. Here the CDR3 reads CASRLTPNHGYTF. CDR3 nucleotides: TGTGCAAGTCGCTTGACACCTAACCATGGCTACACCTTC.

This clonotype was found many times. The chain uses TRBV2 and TRBJ2-7; D gene uncertain. CDR1 and CDR2 (germline): SNHLY, FYNNEI. This CDR3 contains 12 residues. V was cut by 10 bases and J by 4 bases, with 14 bases left in between. The CDR3, as DNA: TGTGCCAACAACAGATTTCCTTACGAGCAGTACTTC. It specifies CANNRFPYEQYF.

The chain is built from TRBV12-3 or TRBV12-4 and TRBJ2-7; D is unclear. The CDR3 sequence is 12 residues long. V lost 6 bases to trimming and J lost 5 bases, with 11 bases between them. The CDR3 loop is CASSSQVDEQYF. In nucleotides, the CDR3 is TGTGCCAGCAGCTCCCAGGTGGACGAGCAGTACTTC.

In DNA, the CDR3 is TGTGCCAGCAGTCCAACCCCCCGGCCGAACGAGCAGTACTTC. Its protein product is CASSPTPRPNEQYF. This chain uses TRBV28 with TRBJ2-7; unclear D gene. V dropped 5 bases and J dropped 5 bases, with 16 bases sitting between them. The CDR3 spans 14 residues. Germline V gives CDR1 MDHEN, CDR2 SYDVKM.

This clonotype came up many times. The gene calls are TRBV7-9 and TRBJ1-4; D gene uncertain. Germline assignment: CDR1 SEHNR and CDR2 FQNEAQ (reference sequence). V gave up 1 base and J gave up 5 bases, with 11 bases separating them. This CDR3 comprises 15 residues. The CDR3 sequence is CASSLVAGSNEKLFF. As DNA, the CDR3 is TGTGCCAGCAGCTTAGTGGCCGGTTCCAATGAAAAACTGTTTTTT.

The chain joins TRBV29-1 to TRBJ2-7, with 7 bases lining up with TRBD2. There are 13 residues in the CDR3. The V gene's germline CDR1 is SQVTM and CDR2 ANQGSEA. The V and J ends lost 6 bases and 2 bases, in that order; junction bases with no gene match: 7. The CDR3 sequence is CSVSGTNAYEQYF. The CDR3 DNA is TGCAGCGTCTCCGGGACTAACGCCTACGAGCAGTACTTC.

V gene TRBV29-1 combines with J gene TRBJ2-2; 10 bases are shared with TRBD1. J was trimmed by 3 bases and V by 5 bases; bases with no gene match: 3. Germline lookup yields CDR1 SQVTM and CDR2 ANQGSEA. The CDR3 has 14 amino acids. CDR3 bases: TGCAGCGTTTACGGGACAGGGGACACCGGGGAGCTGTTTTTT. Residues: CSVYGTGDTGELFF.

The chain employs TRBV12-5 and TRBJ1-1; D call uncertain. The V gene's germline CDR1 is LGHNT and CDR2 FRNRAP. The length of the CDR3 is 15 residues. V was clipped by 0 bases and J by 7 bases, with 15 bases between them. CDR3 in DNA: TGTGCTAGTGGTTTGGTCCCCCCCGGCCGGGGTGAAGCTTTCTTT. Amino acids: CASGLVPPGRGEAFF.

The rearrangement links TRBV18 to TRBJ1-1; 7 bases are shared with TRBD1. CDR1 and CDR2 (germline): KGHSH, LQKENI. The CDR3 consists of 15 residues. V shed 3 bases, J shed 1 base, and the junction held 5 bases outside the gene matches. The CDR3 DNA follows: TGTGCCAGCTCACCGTACAGGGGTGAGAACACTGAAGCTTTCTTT. This translates into CASSPYRGENTEAFF.

This sequence joins TRBV13 and TRBJ2-2, with a weak D call TRBD2 (5 bases). The CDR3 extends over 15 amino acids. The germline CDR1 and CDR2 sequences are PRHDT and FYEKMQ (reference sequence). V was cut by 10 bases and J by 5 bases, with 20 bases left in between. The CDR3 bases are TGTGCCATCCCCGGTGGAGTGGGAGATACCGGGGAGCTGTTTTTT. Encoded protein: CAIPGGVGDTGELFF. The whole variable domain, filled in from reference TRBV13 and TRBJ2-2, reads AAGVIQSPRHLIKEKRETATLKCYPIPRHDTVYWYQQGPGQDPQFLISFYEKMQSDKGSIPDRFSAQQFSDYHSELNMSSLELGDSALYFCAIPGGVGDTGELFFGEGSRLTVL.

The J gene is TRBJ2-7, the V gene TRBV29-1, with D tentatively TRBD1 (5 bases). V gave up 1 base and J gave up 7 bases, with 14 bases separating them. The CDR3 totals 13 residues. CDR1 and CDR2 from the germline V gene are SQVTM and ANQGSEA. DNA for the CDR3: TGCAGCGTTGAAGGGGCAGGGCAATATGAGCAGTACTTC. Its translation is CSVEGAGQYEQYF.